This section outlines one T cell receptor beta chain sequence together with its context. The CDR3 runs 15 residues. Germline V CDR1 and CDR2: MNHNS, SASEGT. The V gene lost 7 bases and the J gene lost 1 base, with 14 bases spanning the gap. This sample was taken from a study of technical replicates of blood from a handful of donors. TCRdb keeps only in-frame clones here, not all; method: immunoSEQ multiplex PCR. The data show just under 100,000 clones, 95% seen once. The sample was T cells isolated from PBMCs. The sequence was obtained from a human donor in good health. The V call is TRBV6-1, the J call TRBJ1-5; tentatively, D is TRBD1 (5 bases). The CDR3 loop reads CASNIDRSSNQPQHF. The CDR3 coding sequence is TGTGCCAGCAATATAGACAGATCCAGCAATCAGCCCCAGCATTTT.